A selection of T cell receptor beta chains follows, all from one sample in a study of T cells in Graves' hyperthyroidism and ophthalmopathy. One entry per CDR3 protein results from TCRdb running MiXCR on the multiplex PCR reads. The sample includes 650,000 to 850,000 distinct CDR3 sequences, roughly a sixth of them seen just once. Sequenced: blood. These receptors were obtained from a woman aged 50 to 65 with Graves' hyperthyroidism that later progressed to Graves' ophthalmopathy. Both conserved end residues are part of each CDR3. Each record gives: J gene, D gene, V gene, clone size, CDR3 DNA, CDR3 protein. The D gene is left open where the match is weak. Size tells how often a clone was seen (once, few, many) or the class of an expanded clone, and some rows leave it out.

j_gene: TRBJ1-4
d_gene: -
v_gene: TRBV4-1
abundance: -
CDR3nt: TGCGCCAGCAGCCAAGATCAGGGCAGGCTGGGTGAAAAACTGTTTTTT
CDR3aa: CASSQDQGRLGEKLFF

j_gene: TRBJ2-1
d_gene: TRBD1
v_gene: TRBV6-6
abundance: -
CDR3nt: TGTGCCAGCAGTTACTTAGGACAGGGCTACAATGAGCAGTTCTTC
CDR3aa: CASSYLGQGYNEQFF

j_gene: TRBJ1-5
d_gene: TRBD1
v_gene: TRBV20-1
abundance: many
CDR3nt: TGCAGTGCCGAGGACAGGCGGAATCAGCCCCAGCATTTT
CDR3aa: CSAEDRRNQPQHF

j_gene: TRBJ2-2
d_gene: -
v_gene: TRBV11-2
abundance: many
CDR3nt: TGTGCCAGCAGCTTGGAGGGGCGGAACACCGGGGAGCTGTTTTTT
CDR3aa: CASSLEGRNTGELFF

j_gene: TRBJ1-3
d_gene: -
v_gene: TRBV19
abundance: -
CDR3nt: TGTGCCAGTAGTGCCTACCGGGGCGCTGGAAACACCATATATTTT
CDR3aa: CASSAYRGAGNTIYF

j_gene: TRBJ1-3
d_gene: -
v_gene: TRBV18
abundance: many
CDR3nt: TGTGCCAGCTCGCCGGGCGGGGACACCATATATTTT
CDR3aa: CASSPGGDTIYF

j_gene: TRBJ2-2
d_gene: TRBD1
v_gene: TRBV20-1
abundance: once
CDR3nt: TGCAGTGCTACCCGGGGACAGGGGTTCACCGGGGAGCTGTTTTTT
CDR3aa: CSATRGQGFTGELFF

j_gene: TRBJ2-7
d_gene: -
v_gene: TRBV4-1
abundance: -
CDR3nt: TGCGCCAGCAGTCACCCCTGGGGTGGAAATAAAAACTACGAGCAGTACTTC
CDR3aa: CASSHPWGGNKNYEQYF

j_gene: TRBJ2-2
d_gene: -
v_gene: TRBV5-1
abundance: many
CDR3nt: TGCGCCAGCATCCGGACAGCTGGGGCTCTAAACACCGGGGAGCTGTTTTTT
CDR3aa: CASIRTAGALNTGELFF

j_gene: TRBJ2-3
d_gene: -
v_gene: TRBV27
abundance: -
CDR3nt: TGTGCCAGCAGTGCCTGGGTAAGGGGCACAGATACGCAGTATTTT
CDR3aa: CASSAWVRGTDTQYF

j_gene: TRBJ2-2
d_gene: -
v_gene: TRBV20-1
abundance: -
CDR3nt: TGCAGTGCTCGGGGCCCCCGGGGAAACACCGGGAAGCTGTTTTTT
CDR3aa: CSARGPRGNTGKLFF

j_gene: TRBJ2-2
d_gene: -
v_gene: TRBV11-3
abundance: -
CDR3nt: TGTGCCAGCAGCTTTGGGCCAACCGGGGAGCTGTTTTTT
CDR3aa: CASSFGPTGELFF

j_gene: TRBJ1-2
d_gene: -
v_gene: TRBV12-3/TRBV12-4
abundance: many
CDR3nt: TGTGCCAGCAGTCCCCAGATGGCTGGCTACACCTTC
CDR3aa: CASSPQMAGYTF

j_gene: TRBJ2-7
d_gene: -
v_gene: TRBV19
abundance: -
CDR3nt: TGTGCCAGTAGTATATCTCCCGTCTCCTACGAGCAGTACTTC
CDR3aa: CASSISPVSYEQYF

j_gene: TRBJ2-5
d_gene: -
v_gene: TRBV4-1
abundance: few
CDR3nt: TGCGCCAGCAGCCAGTATACACAAGAGACCCAGTACTTC
CDR3aa: CASSQYTQETQYF

j_gene: TRBJ2-2
d_gene: TRBD1
v_gene: TRBV29-1
abundance: -
CDR3nt: TGCAGCGCCCTAGACAGGGGACAAGCGAACACCGGGGAGCTGTTTTTT
CDR3aa: CSALDRGQANTGELFF

j_gene: TRBJ2-7
d_gene: -
v_gene: TRBV7-7
abundance: once
CDR3nt: TGTGCTAGCAGCTTAGAAGTGGGGACGGGCGAGCAGTACTTC
CDR3aa: CASSLEVGTGEQYF

j_gene: TRBJ1-1
d_gene: -
v_gene: TRBV12-3/TRBV12-4
abundance: -
CDR3nt: TGTGCCAGCAGTTTAGGGGGCATATCCCTTGAAGCTATCTTT
CDR3aa: CASSLGGISLEAIF

j_gene: TRBJ1-1
d_gene: TRBD1
v_gene: TRBV2
abundance: -
CDR3nt: TGTGCCAGCCTGGACAGGGGGCGAGGGAACACTGAAGCTTTCTTT
CDR3aa: CASLDRGRGNTEAFF

j_gene: TRBJ2-7
d_gene: TRBD2
v_gene: TRBV7-8
abundance: -
CDR3nt: TGTGCCAGCAGCTTAGTACCTAGCGGGGGGGCCCACGAGCAGTACTTC
CDR3aa: CASSLVPSGGAHEQYF

j_gene: TRBJ2-3
d_gene: TRBD1
v_gene: TRBV5-1
abundance: few
CDR3nt: TGCGCCAGCAGCTTTCAGGGGGCGATTCGCACAGATACGCAGTATTTT
CDR3aa: CASSFQGAIRTDTQYF

j_gene: TRBJ1-5
d_gene: -
v_gene: TRBV10-3
abundance: few
CDR3nt: TGTGCCATCAGTGCGAAGTTTAGCAATCAGCCCCAGCATTTT
CDR3aa: CAISAKFSNQPQHF

j_gene: TRBJ1-6
d_gene: -
v_gene: TRBV19
abundance: few
CDR3nt: TGTGCCAGTAGTAGGCAGGGGCCGGATAATTCACCCCTCCACTTT
CDR3aa: CASSRQGPDNSPLHF

j_gene: TRBJ2-1
d_gene: -
v_gene: TRBV7-9
abundance: -
CDR3nt: TGTGCCAGCAGCCAGGACAACTACAATGAGCAGTTCTTC
CDR3aa: CASSQDNYNEQFF

j_gene: TRBJ1-4
d_gene: -
v_gene: TRBV15
abundance: -
CDR3nt: TGTGCCACCAGCAGAGATTCGGTGGGCCGGGACTTTGAAAAACTGTTTTTT
CDR3aa: CATSRDSVGRDFEKLFF

j_gene: TRBJ2-4
d_gene: -
v_gene: TRBV29-1
abundance: -
CDR3nt: TGCAGCGTTGTACTACCGGACTCTGGCATTCAGTACTTC
CDR3aa: CSVVLPDSGIQYF

j_gene: TRBJ1-1
d_gene: -
v_gene: TRBV27
abundance: few
CDR3nt: TGTGCCAGCAATTTATCGGATGGCACTGAAGCTTTCTTT
CDR3aa: CASNLSDGTEAFF

j_gene: TRBJ2-7
d_gene: TRBD2
v_gene: TRBV11-3
abundance: -
CDR3nt: TGTGCCAGCAGTTACTCGAGGGAGGGATTCTACGAGCAGTACTTC
CDR3aa: CASSYSREGFYEQYF

j_gene: TRBJ2-1
d_gene: TRBD2
v_gene: TRBV2
abundance: many
CDR3nt: TGTGCCAGCAGTGAACCGAGGACTAGCGGGGGAGACAATGAGCAGTTCTTC
CDR3aa: CASSEPRTSGGDNEQFF

j_gene: TRBJ1-2
d_gene: -
v_gene: TRBV19
abundance: -
CDR3nt: TGTGCCAGTATCCCCTTTGTCGGCTCCTGGGGTAACTATGGCTACACCTTC
CDR3aa: CASIPFVGSWGNYGYTF

j_gene: TRBJ2-6
d_gene: -
v_gene: TRBV2
abundance: -
CDR3nt: TGTGCCAGCAGTGAAAGGGAATCAGGCGGGGCCAACGTCCTGACTTTC
CDR3aa: CASSERESGGANVLTF

j_gene: TRBJ2-5
d_gene: -
v_gene: TRBV30
abundance: -
CDR3nt: TGTGCCGGGGGGTTGGGACAGCAAGAGACCCAGTACTTC
CDR3aa: CAGGLGQQETQYF

j_gene: TRBJ1-2
d_gene: -
v_gene: TRBV29-1
abundance: -
CDR3nt: TGCAGCGTTGAATGGCAGGATAACTATGGCTACACCTTC
CDR3aa: CSVEWQDNYGYTF

j_gene: TRBJ1-6
d_gene: -
v_gene: TRBV3-1
abundance: -
CDR3nt: TGTGCCAGGAGGAACGAGGGCTCCTATAATTCACCCCTCCACTTT
CDR3aa: CARRNEGSYNSPLHF

j_gene: TRBJ2-1
d_gene: TRBD2
v_gene: TRBV6-1
abundance: many
CDR3nt: TGTGCCAGCAGTGACTCCGGCGGGGGGGCCCACAATGAGCAGTTCTTC
CDR3aa: CASSDSGGGAHNEQFF

j_gene: TRBJ2-5
d_gene: -
v_gene: TRBV20-1
abundance: -
CDR3nt: TGCAGTGCTAGGGCGAGCGTCGGTGCACGAGAGACCCAGTACTTC
CDR3aa: CSARASVGARETQYF

j_gene: TRBJ2-2
d_gene: -
v_gene: TRBV7-6
abundance: -
CDR3nt: TGTGCCAGCAGCGTGGACGTAGGGAACACCGGGGAGCTGTTTTTT
CDR3aa: CASSVDVGNTGELFF

j_gene: TRBJ1-4
d_gene: -
v_gene: TRBV2
abundance: -
CDR3nt: TGTGCCAGCAGTGATGACGTTGAAAAACTGTTTTTT
CDR3aa: CASSDDVEKLFF

j_gene: TRBJ1-1
d_gene: -
v_gene: TRBV3-1
abundance: -
CDR3nt: TGTGCCAGCAGCCGACCAACGGCAGGGACCACTGAAGCTTCCTTT
CDR3aa: CASSRPTAGTTEASF

j_gene: TRBJ1-6
d_gene: -
v_gene: TRBV6-2/TRBV6-3
abundance: -
CDR3nt: TGTGCCAGCAGTTATCCGGAGAGCTCCTATAATTCACCCCTCCACTTT
CDR3aa: CASSYPESSYNSPLHF

j_gene: TRBJ2-7
d_gene: TRBD1
v_gene: TRBV7-6
abundance: -
CDR3nt: TGTGCCAGCACCATCGACCCGACAGGGGGAAGTGAGCAGTACTTC
CDR3aa: CASTIDPTGGSEQYF

j_gene: TRBJ2-7
d_gene: TRBD1
v_gene: TRBV27
abundance: few
CDR3nt: TGTGCCAGCAGACAACCACAGGGGAGCTCCTACGAGCAGTACTTC
CDR3aa: CASRQPQGSSYEQYF

j_gene: TRBJ1-4
d_gene: -
v_gene: TRBV19
abundance: -
CDR3nt: TGTGCCAGTAAACCTGCAACTAATGAAAAACTGTTTTTT
CDR3aa: CASKPATNEKLFF